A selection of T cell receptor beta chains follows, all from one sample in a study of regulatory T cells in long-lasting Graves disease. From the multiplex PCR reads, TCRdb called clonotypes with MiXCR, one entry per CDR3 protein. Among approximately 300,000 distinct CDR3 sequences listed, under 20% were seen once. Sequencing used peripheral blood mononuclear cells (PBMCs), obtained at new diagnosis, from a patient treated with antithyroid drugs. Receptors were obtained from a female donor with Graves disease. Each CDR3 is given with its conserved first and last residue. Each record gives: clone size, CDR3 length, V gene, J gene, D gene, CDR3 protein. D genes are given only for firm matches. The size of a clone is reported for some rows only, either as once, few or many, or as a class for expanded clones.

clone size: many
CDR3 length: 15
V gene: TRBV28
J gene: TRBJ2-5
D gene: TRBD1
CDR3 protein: CASSTRTGERETQYF

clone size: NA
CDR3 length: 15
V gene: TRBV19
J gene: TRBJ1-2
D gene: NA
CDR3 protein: CASSIWGQRDYGYTF

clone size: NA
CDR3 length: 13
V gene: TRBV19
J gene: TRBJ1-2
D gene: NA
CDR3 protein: CASRPTKNYGYTF

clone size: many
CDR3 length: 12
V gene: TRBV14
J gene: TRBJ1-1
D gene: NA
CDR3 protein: CASSRGYTEALF

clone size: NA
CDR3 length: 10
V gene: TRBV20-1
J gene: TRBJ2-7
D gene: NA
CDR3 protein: CSAGADEQYF

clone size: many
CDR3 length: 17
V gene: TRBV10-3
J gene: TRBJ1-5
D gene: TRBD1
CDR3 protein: CAISESWGQGALQPQHF

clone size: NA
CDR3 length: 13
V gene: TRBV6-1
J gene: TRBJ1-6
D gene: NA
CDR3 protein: CASSPKGNSPLHF

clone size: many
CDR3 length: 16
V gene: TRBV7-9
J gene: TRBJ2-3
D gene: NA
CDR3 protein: CASSLVVWGRSDTQYF

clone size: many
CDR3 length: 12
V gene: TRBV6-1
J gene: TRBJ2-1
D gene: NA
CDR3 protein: CASANPDSRQFF

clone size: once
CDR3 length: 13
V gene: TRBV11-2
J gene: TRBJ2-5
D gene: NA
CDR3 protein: CASSLVTTGTQYF

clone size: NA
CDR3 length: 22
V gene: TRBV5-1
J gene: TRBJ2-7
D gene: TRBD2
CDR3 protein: CASSSTTPGLARPIQHFYEQYF

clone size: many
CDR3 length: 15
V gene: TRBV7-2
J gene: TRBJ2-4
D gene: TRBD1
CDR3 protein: CASSLIWDSKNIQYF

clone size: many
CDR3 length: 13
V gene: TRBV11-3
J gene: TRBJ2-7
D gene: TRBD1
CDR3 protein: CASSSTGPYEQYF

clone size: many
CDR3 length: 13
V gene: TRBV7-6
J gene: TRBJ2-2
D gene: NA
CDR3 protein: CASSPAANGELFF

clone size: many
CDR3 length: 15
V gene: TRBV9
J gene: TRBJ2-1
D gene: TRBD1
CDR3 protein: CASSVGTGAYNEQFF

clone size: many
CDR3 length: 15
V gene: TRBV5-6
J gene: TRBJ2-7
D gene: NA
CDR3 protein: CASSLSTSSSYEQYF

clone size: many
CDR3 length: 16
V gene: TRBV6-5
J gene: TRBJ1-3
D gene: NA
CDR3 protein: CASSWGLSSSGNTIYF

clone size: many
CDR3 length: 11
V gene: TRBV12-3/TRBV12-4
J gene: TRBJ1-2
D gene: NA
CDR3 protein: CASSWGDGYTF

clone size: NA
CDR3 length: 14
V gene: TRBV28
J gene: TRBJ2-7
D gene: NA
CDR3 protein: CASTSGDTRYEQHF

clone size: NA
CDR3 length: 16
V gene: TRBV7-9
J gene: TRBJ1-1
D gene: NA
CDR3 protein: CASSGGGGPMNTEAFF

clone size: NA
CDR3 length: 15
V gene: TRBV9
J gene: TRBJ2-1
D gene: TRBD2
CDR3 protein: CASSVDSGRANGQFF

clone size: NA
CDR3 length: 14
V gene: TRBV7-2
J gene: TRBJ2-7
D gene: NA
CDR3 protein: CASSHIGGSYEQYF

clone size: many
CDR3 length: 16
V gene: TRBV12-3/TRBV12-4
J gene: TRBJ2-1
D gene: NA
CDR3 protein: CASSPTEGGHLNEQFF

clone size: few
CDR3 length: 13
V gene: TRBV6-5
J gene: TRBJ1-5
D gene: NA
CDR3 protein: CASSYGLRQPQHF

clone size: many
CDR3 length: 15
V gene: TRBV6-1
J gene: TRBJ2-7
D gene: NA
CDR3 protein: CASRTGAGSSYEQYF

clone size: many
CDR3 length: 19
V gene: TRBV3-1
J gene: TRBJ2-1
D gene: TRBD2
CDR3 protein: CASSQRSGRTRISYNEQFF

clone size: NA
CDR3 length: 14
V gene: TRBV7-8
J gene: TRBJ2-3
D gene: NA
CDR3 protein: CASSFQGRADTQYF

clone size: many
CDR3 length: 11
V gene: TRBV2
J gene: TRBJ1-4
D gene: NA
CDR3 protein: CASREAEKLFF

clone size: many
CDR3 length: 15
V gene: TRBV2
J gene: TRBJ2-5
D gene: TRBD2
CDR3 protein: CASSPLAGFGETQYF

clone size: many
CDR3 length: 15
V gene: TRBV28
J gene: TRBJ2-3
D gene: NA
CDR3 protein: CASSLLQGSTDTQYF

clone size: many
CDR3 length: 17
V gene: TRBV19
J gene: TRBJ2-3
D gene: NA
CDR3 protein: CASSIDVWGGNTDTQYF

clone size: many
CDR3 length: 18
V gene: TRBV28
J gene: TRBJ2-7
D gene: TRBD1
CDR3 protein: CASSLMTGGRASSYEQYF

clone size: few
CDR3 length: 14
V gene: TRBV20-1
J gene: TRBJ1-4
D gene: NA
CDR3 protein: CSAREGGTGEKLFF

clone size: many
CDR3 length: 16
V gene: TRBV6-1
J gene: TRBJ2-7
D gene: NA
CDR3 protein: CASSLPTAGRSYEQYF

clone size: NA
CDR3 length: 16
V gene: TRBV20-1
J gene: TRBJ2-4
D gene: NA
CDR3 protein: CSVYPRVGLAKIIQYF

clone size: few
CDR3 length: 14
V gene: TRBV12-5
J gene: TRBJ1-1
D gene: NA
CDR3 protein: CASGLGQLNTEAFF

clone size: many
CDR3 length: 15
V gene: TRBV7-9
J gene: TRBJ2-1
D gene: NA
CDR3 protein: CASSLSGGFIGEQFF

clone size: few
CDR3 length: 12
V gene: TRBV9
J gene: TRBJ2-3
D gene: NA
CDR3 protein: CASSGWVDTQYF

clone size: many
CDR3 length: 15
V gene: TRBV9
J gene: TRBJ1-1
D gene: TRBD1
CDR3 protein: CASSVGGDSNTEAFF

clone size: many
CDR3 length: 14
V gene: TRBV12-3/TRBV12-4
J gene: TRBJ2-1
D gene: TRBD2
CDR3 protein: CASSLGTTYNEQFF

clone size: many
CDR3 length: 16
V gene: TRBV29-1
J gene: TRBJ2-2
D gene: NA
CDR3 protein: CSVDATGKKRPGELFF

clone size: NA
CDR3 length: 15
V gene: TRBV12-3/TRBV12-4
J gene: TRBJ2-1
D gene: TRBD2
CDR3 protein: CASRLAGSSYNEQFF

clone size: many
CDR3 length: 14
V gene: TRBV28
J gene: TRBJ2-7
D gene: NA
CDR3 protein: CASSSGSLLGEQYF

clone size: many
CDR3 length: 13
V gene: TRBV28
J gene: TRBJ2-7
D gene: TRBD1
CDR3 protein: CASSSGQFFEQYF

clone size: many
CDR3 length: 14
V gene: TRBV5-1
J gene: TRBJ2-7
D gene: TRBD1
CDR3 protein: CASSLGQVVYEQYF

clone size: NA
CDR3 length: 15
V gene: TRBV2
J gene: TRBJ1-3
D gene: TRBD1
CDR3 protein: CASKKDRGLGNTIYF